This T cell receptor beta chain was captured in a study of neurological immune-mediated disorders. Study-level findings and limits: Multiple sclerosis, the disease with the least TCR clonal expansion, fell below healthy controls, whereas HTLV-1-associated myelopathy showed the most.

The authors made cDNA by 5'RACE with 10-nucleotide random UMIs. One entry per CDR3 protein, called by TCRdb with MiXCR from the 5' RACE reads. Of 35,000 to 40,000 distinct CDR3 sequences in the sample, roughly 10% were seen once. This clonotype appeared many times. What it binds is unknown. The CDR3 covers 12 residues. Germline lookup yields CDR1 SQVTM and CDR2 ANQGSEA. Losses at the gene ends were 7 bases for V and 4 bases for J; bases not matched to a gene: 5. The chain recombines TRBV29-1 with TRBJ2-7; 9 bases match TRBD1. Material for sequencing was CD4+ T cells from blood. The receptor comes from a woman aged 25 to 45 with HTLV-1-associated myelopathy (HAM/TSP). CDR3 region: CSASGTGYEQYF. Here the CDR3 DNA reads TGCAGCGCCTCCGGGACAGGGTACGAGCAGTACTTC.